The 26 T cell receptor beta chains below all came from one sample that was sequenced in a study of technical replicates of blood from a few donors. Clones were read by immunoSEQ multiplex PCR, and TCRdb kept only the in-frame ones, dropping some. The sample shows more than 75,000 clones, around 96% of them seen only once. The specimen sequenced was T cells isolated from PBMCs. These receptor sequences come from a human donor in good health.

This chain links TRBV11-2 with TRBJ2-7, with TRBD1 as a possible D gene (6 bases). Trimming removed 5 bases at V and 0 bases at J, with 8 bases between. This CDR3 comprises 13 residues. Germline values: CDR1 SGHAT, CDR2 FQNNGV. The CDR3 reads CASSLQGSYEQYF. CDR3 bases: TGTGCCAGCAGCCTACAGGGCTCCTACGAGCAGTACTTC.

The V gene is TRBV6-5, the J gene TRBJ2-5; D is unclear. The CDR3 spans 15 residues. The germline V and J ends were trimmed by 2 bases and 5 bases, with 15 bases remaining between them. The germline V gene encodes CDR1 MNHEY and CDR2 SVGAGI. Written as DNA, the CDR3 is TGTGCCAGCAGTTACAGTCCATCCGATCGGGAGACCCAGTACTTC. It yields the protein CASSYSPSDRETQYF.

Turning to this clone: With a much larger clone just one base away, this may be a read error. The J gene is TRBJ1-1, the V gene TRBV5-1, with unresolved D. Per the germline V gene, CDR1 is SGHRS and CDR2 is YFSETQ. The V and J ends lost 6 bases and 0 bases respectively, with 9 bases between them. This CDR3 has 13 amino acids. CDR3 sequence: CASNFQMNTEAFF. The CDR3 DNA is TGCGCCAGCAACTTTCAAATGAACACTGAAGCTTTCTTT.

The J gene is TRBJ2-7, the V gene TRBV6-5; 8 bases agree with TRBD1. Germline loops: CDR1 MNHEY, CDR2 SVGAGI. The CDR3 loop spans 15 amino acids. Trimming took 2 bases from V and 0 from J; bases not matched to a gene: 3. The CDR3 loop reads CASSYGGTGSYEQYF. The DNA for the CDR3 is TGTGCCAGCAGTTACGGAGGGACAGGCTCCTACGAGCAGTACTTC.

The V and J genes are TRBV4-2 and TRBJ1-3, with D possibly TRBD1 on 6 matching bases. The CDR3 loop spans 15 amino acids. Germline CDR1 and CDR2: LGHNA and YNFKEQ. Trimming took off 4 bases at V and 0 bases at J, with 10 bases between the two ends. The CDR3 nucleotides read TGTGCCAGCAGCCCATGGACAGACTCTGGAAACACCATATATTTT. It specifies CASSPWTDSGNTIYF.

The V gene is TRBV11-1, the J gene TRBJ2-3; D may be TRBD1 (5 bases). With 8 bases removed from V and 0 bases from J, the gap between germline ends came to 12 bases. Looked up from germline, CDR1 is SGHAT and CDR2 is FQDESV (reference sequence). The CDR3 sequence is 14 residues long. Written as DNA, the CDR3 is TGTGCCAGCTTAGACAGCTCTAGCACAGATACGCAGTATTTT. Residues: CASLDSSSTDTQYF.

The chain joins TRBV19 to TRBJ1-3; D is uncertain. The CDR3 is made up of 13 amino acids. CDR1 and CDR2 (germline): LNHDA, SQIVND (reference sequence). The V end was cut by 4 bases, the J end by 0 bases, with 4 bases between. CDR3 residues: CASSTLSGNTIYF. The CDR3 region has the DNA TGTGCCAGTAGTACCCTCTCTGGAAACACCATATATTTT.

The J gene is TRBJ2-7, the V gene TRBV7-2; 10 bases align to TRBD2. V was clipped by 5 bases and J by 3 bases; unmatched bases: 4. The CDR3 covers 14 residues. Germline V CDR1 and CDR2: SGHTA, FQGNSA. CDR3 sequence reads: CASSPTSGVYEQYF. DNA of the CDR3: TGTGCCAGCAGCCCAACTAGCGGGGTCTACGAGCAGTACTTC.

The chain carries TRBV5-4 and TRBJ2-7, with D possibly TRBD2 on 6 matching bases. Germline loops: CDR1 SGHNT, CDR2 YYREEE (reference sequence). This CDR3 spans 15 amino acids. V lost 0 bases and J lost 1, with 11 bases in between. CDR3: CASSLELASSYEQYF. The DNA for the CDR3 is TGTGCCAGCAGCTTGGAGCTAGCGAGTTCCTACGAGCAGTACTTC.

CDR3 region: CASSRWSGGPPDTQYF. The CDR3 nucleotides are TGTGCCAGCTCTCGGTGGTCGGGAGGGCCTCCAGATACGCAGTATTTT. The gene calls are TRBV27 and TRBJ2-3; 8 positions match TRBD2. Germline lookup yields CDR1 MNHEY and CDR2 SMNVEV (reference sequence). The trim removed 8 bases at V and 4 bases at J, leaving 14 bases unmatched. The CDR3 loop spans 16 amino acids.

This chain connects TRBV6-5 to TRBJ1-2; D not certain. Germline values: CDR1 MNHEY, CDR2 SVGAGI. This CDR3 is built from 13 residues. Trimming cost V 2 bases and J 8 bases, with 12 bases left between them. As DNA, the CDR3 is TGTGCCAGCAGTTACGCTTCGGGGTCCGGCTACACCTTC. Translating gives CASSYASGSGYTF.

This clone was observed once. V gene TRBV5-1 combines with J gene TRBJ2-1, with 8 positions matching TRBD2. This CDR3 is 16 amino acids long. V was pared by 2 bases and J by 0 bases, with 4 bases of the junction left unmatched. Germline V gene sequence: CDR1 SGHRS, CDR2 YFSETQ. The CDR3 region is CASSFAGGSSYNEQFF. CDR3 DNA: TGCGCCAGCAGCTTCGCGGGGGGAAGCTCCTACAATGAGCAGTTCTTC.

This sequence joins TRBV7-3 and TRBJ2-3; 8 positions match TRBD2. The V segment lost 5 bases and the J segment 6 bases; nucleotides outside the gene matches: 10. The CDR3 length is 15 residues. Germline lookup yields CDR1 SGHTA and CDR2 FQGTGA. CDR3 sequence (DNA): TGTGCCAGCAGCGTTAGCGGGACCGACACGGATACGCAGTATTTT. It encodes CASSVSGTDTDTQYF.

The J gene is TRBJ2-7, the V gene TRBV6-5, with D unclear. Trimming took off 0 bases at V and 0 bases at J, with 12 bases between the two ends. The CDR3 totals 16 residues. Germline loops: CDR1 MNHEY, CDR2 SVGAGI. CDR3 sequence reads: CASSYSTAEYSYEQYF. The CDR3 bases are TGTGCCAGCAGTTACTCGACGGCGGAGTACTCCTACGAGCAGTACTTC.

This clone occurred once. The J gene is TRBJ2-3, the V gene TRBV5-1, with 12 nucleotides matching TRBD2. J was trimmed by 3 bases and V by 1 base; bases with no gene match: 9. Germline CDR1 and CDR2: SGHRS and YFSETQ. This CDR3 region has 18 residues. This chain's CDR3 is CASSLWLAGGLGTDTQYF. For the CDR3, the DNA is TGCGCCAGCAGCTTGTGGCTAGCGGGAGGGCTGGGTACAGATACGCAGTATTTT.

The table lists this clone with a count of one. The rearrangement uses TRBV11-2 and TRBJ2-5; 13 bases are shared with TRBD2. V trimming: 5 bases; J trimming: 5 bases; junction bases outside the gene matches: 11. Germline V gene lookup returns CDR1 SGHAT and CDR2 FQNNGV. CDR3 length: 17 residues. CDR3 coding DNA: TGTGCCAGCAGCCATGGACTAGCGGGAGTTGTTTACGAGACCCAGTACTTC. This sequence encodes CASSHGLAGVVYETQYF.

The chain has TRBV11-3 and TRBJ2-6; D unclear. Germline loops: CDR1 SGHNT, CDR2 YENEEA. V was shortened by 2 bases and J by 0 bases, with 2 bases between the two germline ends. The CDR3 consists of 14 residues. The DNA of the CDR3 is TGTGCCAGCAGCTTACACTCTGGGGCCAACGTCCTGACTTTC. This codes for CASSLHSGANVLTF.

This clone appeared a few times. The rearrangement links TRBV25-1 to TRBJ1-2, with 7 bases lining up with TRBD1. The CDR3 is 15 residues long. The V gene's germline CDR1 is MGHDK and CDR2 SYGVNS. After removal of 4 bases from V and 4 bases from J, the junction contained 9 bases not matched to a gene. The DNA for the CDR3 is TGTGCCAGCAGTGCCGATAGACAGGGAATCTATGGCTACACCTTC. This translates into CASSADRQGIYGYTF.

The chain joins TRBV4-2 to TRBJ2-2; D possibly corresponds to TRBD1 (6 bases). The CDR3 sequence is 16 residues long. Germline CDR1 and CDR2: LGHNA and YNFKEQ. Deletions cut 1 base from V and 2 bases from J, with 11 bases between. In nucleotides, the CDR3 is TGTGCCAGCAGCCAAGTCAACAGGGTTAACACCGGGGAGCTGTTTTTT. Its protein product is CASSQVNRVNTGELFF.

The J gene is TRBJ2-7, the V gene TRBV19; perhaps TRBD1 as D (5 bases). With 5 bases removed from V and 4 bases from J, the gap between germline ends came to 21 bases. This CDR3 has 16 amino acids. Per the germline V gene, CDR1 is LNHDA and CDR2 is SQIVND (reference sequence). CDR3 amino acids: CASSPVMMGQYYEQYF. In nucleotides, the CDR3 is TGTGCCAGTAGTCCTGTAATGATGGGGCAGTATTACGAGCAGTACTTC.

The J gene is TRBJ2-7, the V gene TRBV11-2; 11 bases agree with TRBD2. This CDR3 is built from 15 residues. Germline V gene data show CDR1 as SGHAT and CDR2 as FQNNGV. With V trimmed by 5 bases and J by 5 bases, 8 bases remained unmatched. CDR3 DNA: TGTGCCAGCAGCAATGTAGCGGGAGGGCCCAACGAGCAGTACTTC. Residues: CASSNVAGGPNEQYF.

J is TRBJ2-7 and V is TRBV5-1, with 11 bases aligning to TRBD2. Germline V CDR1 and CDR2: SGHRS, YFSETQ. The CDR3 length is 16 residues. The J segment lost 4 bases and the V segment lost 0 bases, leaving 6 bases of the junction unmatched. The CDR3 spells CASSLDTSGSWYEQYF. The CDR3, as DNA: TGCGCCAGCAGCTTGGATACTAGCGGGAGCTGGTACGAGCAGTACTTC.

The genes are TRBV7-2 and TRBJ2-7, with 7 bases that match TRBD1. Looked up from germline, CDR1 is SGHTA and CDR2 is FQGNSA. The CDR3 is 15 amino acids. Trimming cost V 4 bases and J 2 bases; bases outside gene matches: 8. The chain's CDR3 is CASSSATGQPYEQYF. The CDR3 DNA follows: TGTGCCAGCAGCTCCGCGACGGGACAGCCCTACGAGCAGTACTTC.

The gene calls are TRBV5-1 and TRBJ2-7; tentatively, D is TRBD2 (6 bases). Germline assignment: CDR1 SGHRS and CDR2 YFSETQ. Trimming removed 4 bases at V and 5 bases at J, with 16 bases between. CDR3 size: 14 residues. The CDR3: CASSPIGRDHEQYF. CDR3 coding DNA: TGCGCCAGCAGCCCTATAGGGCGGGATCACGAGCAGTACTTC.

The chain carries TRBV5-1 and TRBJ2-2, with 8 bases lining up with TRBD1. J gave up 0 bases and V 3 bases, and 1 base lay outside the gene matches. The CDR3 length is 15 residues. The germline V gene has CDR1 SGHRS and CDR2 YFSETQ. CDR3 nucleotide sequence: TGCGCCAGCAGCTGGACAGGGCCGAACACCGGGGAGCTGTTTTTT. This gives the protein CASSWTGPNTGELFF.

CDR3 region: CASSLTGGYLSGANVLTF. CDR3 DNA sequence: TGTGCCAGCAGCTTAACGGGGGGGTACCTCTCTGGGGCCAACGTCCTGACTTTC. The genes are TRBV7-3 and TRBJ2-6; 7 positions match TRBD2. Germline CDR1 SGHTA, CDR2 FQGTGA. V lost 0 bases and J lost 0; bases outside the gene matches: 5. The CDR3 is 18 residues long.